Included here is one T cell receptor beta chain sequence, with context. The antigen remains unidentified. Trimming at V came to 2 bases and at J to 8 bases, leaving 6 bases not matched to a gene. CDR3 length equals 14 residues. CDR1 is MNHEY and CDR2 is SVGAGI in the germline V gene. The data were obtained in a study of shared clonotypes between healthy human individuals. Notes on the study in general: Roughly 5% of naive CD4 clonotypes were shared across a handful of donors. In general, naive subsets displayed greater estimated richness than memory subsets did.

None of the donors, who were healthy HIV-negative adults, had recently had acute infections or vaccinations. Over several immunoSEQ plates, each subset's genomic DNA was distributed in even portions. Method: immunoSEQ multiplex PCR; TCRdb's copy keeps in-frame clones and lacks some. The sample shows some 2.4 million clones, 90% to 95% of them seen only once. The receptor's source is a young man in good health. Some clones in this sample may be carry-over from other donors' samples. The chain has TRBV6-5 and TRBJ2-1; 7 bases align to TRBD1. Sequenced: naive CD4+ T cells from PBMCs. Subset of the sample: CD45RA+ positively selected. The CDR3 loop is CASSYTGVDDEQFF. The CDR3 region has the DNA TGTGCCAGCAGTTACACAGGGGTTGACGATGAGCAGTTCTTC.